The TCR beta chain under discussion was sequenced for a study of technical replicates of blood from a handful of donors. Repertoires were generated with immunoSEQ multiplex PCR, while TCRdb's copy carries only in-frame clones and drops some. The table includes 55,000 to 75,000 clones, roughly 91% detected once. Trimming at V came to 4 bases and at J to 5 bases, leaving 7 bases not matched to a gene. The CDR3 covers 16 residues. Germline V lookup: CDR1 SGHNT, CDR2 YYREEE (reference sequence). The chain uses TRBV5-4 and TRBJ2-5; 14 positions agree with TRBD2. The specimen was PBMCs. The receptor comes from a human donor in good health. Some clones in this sample may be carry-over from other donors' samples. The CDR3 sequence: CASSPGTSGGKETQYF. The CDR3 region has the DNA TGTGCCAGCAGCCCCGGGACTAGCGGGGGAAAGGAGACCCAGTACTTC.